The 21 T cell receptor beta chains presented below share a single source sample, sequenced in a study of blood T cell repertoires in COVID-19. The method was immunoSEQ multiplex PCR; TCRdb's version includes in-frame clones alone and lacks a portion of them. The sample contains about 250,000 clones, more than 70% of which appear only once. The sample consisted of peripheral blood. Receptors originate from a woman between 25 and 40 years old with COVID-19, enrolled during active disease.

V is TRBV3-1 (or the pseudogene TRBV3-2) and J is TRBJ2-1; TRBD1 might be the D (6 bases). CDR1 LGHDT and CDR2 YNNKEL come from the germline V gene (reference sequence). V was cut by 3 bases and J by 11 bases, with 8 bases left in between. This CDR3 region has 11 residues. The CDR3 spells CASSHGTQQFF. CDR3 DNA sequence: TGTGCCAGCAGCCACGGGACACAGCAGTTCTTC.

In DNA, the CDR3 is TGTGCCAGCAGTTTAGCCGGGACTAGCGTCTACAATGAGCAGTTCTTC. Protein: CASSLAGTSVYNEQFF. The chain employs TRBV5-6 and TRBJ2-1, with TRBD2 matching 10 bases. The trim removed 5 bases at V and 3 bases at J, leaving 8 bases unmatched. This CDR3 spans 16 amino acids. Germline CDR1 reads SGHDT; CDR2 reads YYEEEE.

This clone was observed a few times. Other DNA sequences of this sample code for an identical CDR3. The chain employs TRBV7-2 and TRBJ1-1, with TRBD1 as a possible D gene (5 bases). V lost 2 bases and J lost 3, with 7 bases in between. This CDR3 comprises 13 residues. Germline assignment: CDR1 SGHTA and CDR2 FQGNSA. The CDR3 here is CASSLQGHTEAFF. The CDR3 DNA reads as TGTGCCAGCAGCTTACAGGGTCACACTGAAGCTTTCTTT.

The chain is built from TRBV30 and TRBJ1-4; no reliable D call. Germline V gene lookup returns CDR1 GTSNPN and CDR2 SVGIG (reference sequence). V shed 3 bases and J shed 4 bases, with 18 bases lying between them. This CDR3 region has 16 residues. DNA for the CDR3: TGTGCCTGGAGGAATGGGAGGGAACCCCTTAATGAAAAACTGTTTTTT. Protein: CAWRNGREPLNEKLFF.

J is TRBJ2-3 and V is TRBV27; D possibly corresponds to TRBD2 (6 bases). This CDR3 has 14 residues. The germline V gene has CDR1 MNHEY and CDR2 SMNVEV (reference sequence). Trimming cost V 8 bases and J 0 bases, with 12 bases left between them. The CDR3 sequence is CASGGWRSTDTQYF. In DNA, the CDR3 is TGTGCCAGCGGGGGGTGGCGGAGCACAGATACGCAGTATTTT.

This rearrangement joins TRBV28 to TRBJ2-1; 10 bases match TRBD2. The CDR3 is 16 amino acids. The ends lost 5 bases at V and 6 bases at J; junction bases unmatched: 10. The germline V gene has CDR1 MDHEN and CDR2 SYDVKM. Here the CDR3 DNA reads TGTGCCAGCAGTCCCACCCGGACTAGCGGCTTCAATGAGCAGTTCTTC. This sequence encodes CASSPTRTSGFNEQFF.

About this clone: At the DNA level, this CDR3 is encoded by other sequences in the same sample as well. The chain has TRBV7-2 and TRBJ2-7; D perhaps matches TRBD1 (6 bases). CDR3 length equals 15 residues. From germline, CDR1 is SGHTA and CDR2 FQGNSA. Trimming removed 1 base at V and 2 bases at J, with 12 bases between. CDR3 in amino acids: CASSLGGQGTYEQYF. CDR3 sequence (DNA): TGTGCCAGCAGCTTAGGGGGCCAGGGGACCTACGAGCAGTACTTC.

The chain links TRBV5-8 to TRBJ2-2; 9 bases match TRBD1. The CDR3 is made up of 14 amino acids. V lost 4 bases, J lost 5 bases, and 3 bases stayed unmatched. Germline V gene data show CDR1 as SGHTS and CDR2 as YDEGEE. The CDR3 DNA follows: TGTGCCAGCAGCGGGGGGACAGGGACCGGGGAGCTGTTTTTT. Its protein product is CASSGGTGTGELFF.

This chain uses TRBV6-4 with TRBJ2-3; 12 bases are a match to TRBD2. The V segment lost 5 bases and the J segment 4 bases; nucleotides outside the gene matches: 1. Germline assignment: CDR1 MRHNA and CDR2 SNTAGT. CDR3 size: 14 residues. The CDR3 sequence is CASSSSGGADTQYF. In nucleotides, the CDR3 is TGTGCCAGCAGTTCTAGCGGGGGGGCAGATACGCAGTATTTT.

This clone came up a few times. This CDR3 reads CASSYDRANSPLHF. The CDR3 nucleotides are TGTGCCAGCAGTTACGACAGGGCTAATTCACCCCTCCACTTT. V usage is TRBV6-5 and J usage is TRBJ1-6, with 7 nucleotides matching TRBD1. CDR1 and CDR2 from the germline V gene are MNHEY and SVGAGI. V lost 2 bases and J lost 6; bases outside the gene matches: 1. The CDR3 covers 14 residues.

The V gene is TRBV19, the J gene TRBJ1-5; D is perhaps TRBD1 (5 bases). V shed 9 bases and J shed 2 bases, with 20 bases lying between them. CDR1 is LNHDA and CDR2 is SQIVND in the germline V gene (reference sequence). The CDR3 sequence is 16 residues long. In DNA, the CDR3 is TGTGCCAGCCATACCCGTGGGGGAGGGGGCAATCAGCCCCAGCATTTT. Translated, it gives CASHTRGGGGNQPQHF.

The V call is TRBV6-4, the J call TRBJ2-1; 11 bases fit TRBD2. Germline assignment: CDR1 MRHNA and CDR2 SNTAGT. The CDR3 covers 15 residues. The ends lost 4 bases at V and 1 base at J; junction bases unmatched: 0. The CDR3 DNA follows: TGTGCCAGCAGTGGGACTAGCGGGTCCTACAATGAGCAGTTCTTC. Amino acid sequence: CASSGTSGSYNEQFF.

The chain carries TRBV30 and TRBJ1-6, with 9 bases matching TRBD1. V lost 2 bases, J lost 9 bases, and 8 bases stayed unmatched. CDR1 and CDR2 from the germline V gene are GTSNPN and SVGIG (reference sequence). The CDR3 consists of 15 residues. CDR3 sequence (DNA): TGTGCCTGGAGTTCCGGGACAGGGCTTTTTTCACCCCTCCACTTT. Protein sequence: CAWSSGTGLFSPLHF.

The rearrangement links TRBV6-5 to TRBJ2-7; TRBD1 aligns across 9 bases. CDR1 is MNHEY and CDR2 is SVGAGI in the germline V gene. The CDR3 length is 13 residues. With V trimmed by 6 bases and J by 6 bases, 6 bases remained unmatched. The CDR3 sequence: CASSRGQGSEQYF. The CDR3 DNA reads as TGTGCCAGCAGCAGGGGACAGGGAAGCGAGCAGTACTTC.

The chain is built from TRBV4-2 and TRBJ2-7; 10 nucleotides line up with TRBD2. The germline V gene encodes CDR1 LGHNA and CDR2 YNFKEQ. Trimming at V came to 5 bases and at J to 9 bases, leaving 10 bases not matched to a gene. The CDR3 has 14 residues. Here the CDR3 reads CASSWTGTSDRQYF. Written as DNA, the CDR3 is TGTGCCAGCAGCTGGACCGGGACTAGCGATCGGCAGTACTTC.

This chain joins TRBV5-1 and TRBJ2-5; tentatively, D is TRBD1 (5 bases). Per germline, CDR1 SGHRS and CDR2 YFSETQ. The CDR3 is 14 amino acids. Trimming left V 3 bases short and J 2 bases short, with 11 bases between. This chain's CDR3 is CASSSTVQQETQYF. As DNA, the CDR3 is TGCGCCAGCAGCTCGACAGTTCAGCAAGAGACCCAGTACTTC.

This chain uses TRBV19 with TRBJ1-5, with D unresolved. The CDR3 runs to 14 residues. Deletions cut 6 bases from V and 7 bases from J, with 16 bases between. Germline CDR1 is LNHDA and CDR2 is SQIVND (reference sequence). CDR3 residues: CASSAFFGNQPQHF. The CDR3 nucleotides read TGTGCCAGTAGCGCGTTCTTCGGGAACCAGCCCCAGCATTTT.

The rearrangement uses TRBV6-5 and TRBJ2-7; 9 bases map to TRBD2. Germline V gene sequence: CDR1 MNHEY, CDR2 SVGAGI. The CDR3 is 15 residues long. Trimming removed 0 bases from V and 2 bases from J; junction bases left unmatched: 2. The CDR3 nucleotides are TGTGCCAGCAGTTACTCGCTAGCGGGGCCCTACGAGCAGTACTTC. This codes for CASSYSLAGPYEQYF.

The chain combines TRBV13 with TRBJ2-5; 11 bases line up with TRBD2. The CDR3 loop spans 15 amino acids. CDR1 PRHDT and CDR2 FYEKMQ come from the germline V gene (reference sequence). V was pared by 4 bases and J by 5 bases, with 6 bases of the junction left unmatched. The CDR3 is CASSSGLAGGETQYF. Written as DNA, the CDR3 is TGTGCCAGCAGCTCAGGACTAGCGGGCGGGGAGACCCAGTACTTC.

The gene calls are TRBV5-6 and TRBJ2-7, with D possibly TRBD1 on 6 matching bases. Looked up from germline, CDR1 is SGHDT and CDR2 is YYEEEE. This CDR3 is built from 17 residues. V lost 1 base and J lost 4, with 21 bases in between. For the CDR3, the DNA is TGTGCCAGCAGCTTGTCGGGCCAAGCCTGGACAGCGTACGAGCAGTACTTC. This sequence encodes CASSLSGQAWTAYEQYF.

The V and J genes are TRBV4-2 and TRBJ2-1; D possibly corresponds to TRBD2 (5 bases). The CDR3 consists of 15 residues. V lost 4 bases, J lost 3 bases, and 13 bases lay in between. CDR1 and CDR2 from the germline V gene are LGHNA and YNFKEQ. The CDR3 bases are TGTGCCAGCAGCCCAAGCATACGGGACTACAATGAGCAGTTCTTC. It specifies CASSPSIRDYNEQFF.